This passage covers 21 T cell receptor beta chains from one sample sequenced in a study of persistence of HIV-infected CD4 T cells. The antigens for these receptors are not known. The immunoSEQ assay was version 4, run in survey mode. Clones were sequenced by immunoSEQ multiplex PCR, and TCRdb holds only the in-frame ones, with some missing. The data show around 60,000 clones, 65% to 75% seen once. An overlapping HIV-1 Gag peptide pool stimulated these cells at about 1 ug/peptide/mL. CD40L-negative CD69-negative CD45RO-high memory CD4+ T cells were sorted as populations depleted of antigen-responding cells. Sequencing used CD4+ T cells sorted from PBMCs after approximately 19-hour stimulation, obtained from a patient who received antiretroviral therapy. The receptors shown here come from an adult man with HIV who was CMV-seropositive.

The CDR3 DNA reads TGCGCCAGCAGCTTGGAAGCTACAGGGGGTCGTAACTATGGCTACACCTTC. It codes for CASSLEATGGRNYGYTF. The rearrangement uses TRBV5-1 and TRBJ1-2, with 8 nucleotides matching TRBD1. Per the germline V gene, CDR1 is SGHRS and CDR2 is YFSETQ. Trimming cost V 0 bases and J 1 base; bases outside gene matches: 8. The CDR3 spans 17 residues.

This clone was seen only a few times. V usage is TRBV7-3 and J usage is TRBJ1-2; D unresolved. CDR3 size: 14 residues. Trimming took 2 bases from V and 2 from J, leaving 9 bases between them. The germline CDR1 and CDR2 sequences are SGHTA and FQGTGA. CDR3 sequence: CASSLDGTNYGYTF. For the CDR3, the DNA is TGTGCCAGCAGCTTAGACGGCACCAACTATGGCTACACCTTC.

This clone was picked up a small number of times. The chain joins TRBV5-1 to TRBJ2-7; D is perhaps TRBD1 (6 bases). The CDR3 is 12 amino acids. V lost 3 bases and J lost 3, with 7 bases in between. CDR1 and CDR2 (germline): SGHRS, YFSETQ. Written as DNA, the CDR3 is TGCGCCAGCAGCTCGGACAGCTACGAGCAGTACTTC. Amino acids: CASSSDSYEQYF.

This clone was picked up a small number of times. The chain carries TRBV6-4 and TRBJ2-2; D remains ambiguous. CDR1 is MRHNA, CDR2 SNTAGT, per germline. The CDR3 loop spans 12 amino acids. V lost 4 bases and J 7 bases, leaving 7 bases between the germline ends. As DNA, the CDR3 is TGTGCCAGCAGTGGTCGCTTCGGGGAGCTGTTTTTT. Protein sequence: CASSGRFGELFF.

This clone was observed once. The gene calls are TRBV6-5 and TRBJ2-7, with 9 positions matching TRBD1. The CDR3 is 14 residues long. Trimming removed 3 bases from V and 6 bases from J; junction bases left unmatched: 6. Germline V lookup: CDR1 MNHEY, CDR2 SVGAGI. CDR3 sequence reads: CASSYEGTGFEQYF. The CDR3, as DNA: TGTGCCAGCAGTTATGAGGGGACAGGGTTCGAGCAGTACTTC.

The chain employs TRBV28 and TRBJ2-1, with 14 bases aligning to TRBD2. The CDR3 covers 20 residues. The germline gives CDR1 MDHEN, CDR2 SYDVKM. V shed 3 bases, J shed 6 bases, and the junction held 16 bases outside the gene matches. This CDR3 is CASSFPPRLAGGPGSNEQFF. As DNA, the CDR3 is TGTGCCAGCAGTTTCCCCCCCAGACTAGCGGGGGGGCCAGGGAGCAATGAGCAGTTCTTC.

A word on this clone: At one end the junction does not follow the germline gene, possibly because of a read error. V gene TRBV2 combines with J gene TRBJ2-7, with TRBD1 identical over 7 bases. This CDR3 spans 14 amino acids. In germline, CDR1 is SNHLY, CDR2 FYNNEI. The CDR3 sequence: CASREEGQSYEQYF. CDR3 in DNA: TGTGCCAGCAGAGAAGAGGGACAGTCCTACGAGCAGTACTTC.

J is TRBJ1-1 and V is TRBV7-2; 9 bases are shared with TRBD1. V lost 5 bases and J lost 6; bases outside the gene matches: 10. The germline CDR1 and CDR2 sequences are SGHTA and FQGNSA. The CDR3 contains 15 residues. The CDR3 sequence: CASSTTGGEGSEAFF. CDR3 nucleotide sequence: TGTGCCAGCAGCACTACAGGGGGCGAGGGCTCTGAAGCTTTCTTT.

This clone appeared many times. The chain joins TRBV3-1 (or the pseudogene TRBV3-2) to TRBJ2-7; 10 bases match TRBD2. The CDR3 spans 17 residues. The trim removed 0 bases at V and 2 bases at J, leaving 7 bases unmatched. Germline V gene lookup returns CDR1 LGHDT and CDR2 YNNKEL (reference sequence). In DNA form, the CDR3 reads TGTGCCAGCAGCCAAGACCGCAGCAGCGGGGGGGCCTACGAGCAGTACTTC. Protein product: CASSQDRSSGGAYEQYF.

The chain combines TRBV6-1 with TRBJ1-1, with 7 bases lining up with TRBD1. CDR1 MNHNS and CDR2 SASEGT come from the germline V gene. The V segment lost 2 bases and the J segment 4 bases; nucleotides outside the gene matches: 7. This CDR3 contains 15 residues. The CDR3 sequence: CASSERGLDGTEAFF. The DNA for the CDR3 is TGTGCCAGCAGTGAAAGGGGGCTAGATGGCACTGAAGCTTTCTTT.

The chain recombines TRBV11-3 with TRBJ1-1; D is possibly TRBD1 (6 bases). This CDR3 is built from 13 residues. V lost 1 base and J 8 bases, leaving 11 bases between the germline ends. CDR1 SGHNT and CDR2 YENEEA come from the germline V gene. The CDR3 DNA reads TGTGCCAGCAGCTTAGCCGGGGGCGGCGAAGCTTTCTTT. It encodes CASSLAGGGEAFF.

The chain is built from TRBV2 and TRBJ1-4; no clear D gene. Trimming shortened V by 4 bases and J by 8 bases, and 11 bases separated the two germline ends. Per the germline V gene, CDR1 is SNHLY and CDR2 is FYNNEI. This CDR3 is built from 13 residues. This CDR3 reads CASSVGVREKLFF. CDR3 nucleotides: TGTGCCAGCAGTGTTGGGGTTCGGGAAAAACTGTTTTTT.

This clone appeared a single time. The rearrangement links TRBV3-1 (or the pseudogene TRBV3-2) to TRBJ1-1, with a weak D call TRBD1 (6 bases). CDR3 size: 16 residues. Germline assignment: CDR1 LGHDT and CDR2 YNNKEL (reference sequence). Deletions cut 1 base from V and 4 bases from J, with 16 bases between. The CDR3 sequence: CASSQVLIGTPTEAFF. The CDR3 DNA follows: TGTGCCAGCAGCCAAGTATTAATAGGGACACCCACTGAAGCTTTCTTT.

The chain joins TRBV27 to TRBJ1-2, with D tentatively TRBD1 (6 bases). The CDR3 covers 15 residues. Germline values: CDR1 MNHEY, CDR2 SMNVEV (reference sequence). V lost 5 bases and J 4 bases, leaving 17 bases between the germline ends. The CDR3 sequence: CASSTLGQTIYGYTF. CDR3 DNA sequence: TGTGCCAGCAGTACTTTAGGACAGACAATCTATGGCTACACCTTC.

The J gene is TRBJ1-2, the V gene TRBV9; TRBD1 is a possible D gene (6 bases). Trimming took 1 base from V and 7 from J, leaving 17 bases between them. Germline CDR1 reads SGDLS; CDR2 reads YYNGEE. The CDR3 contains 15 residues. CDR3 region: CASSVRAGEYGGYTF. As DNA, the CDR3 is TGTGCCAGCAGCGTACGCGCAGGGGAGTACGGTGGCTACACCTTC.

The rearrangement joins TRBV5-1 to TRBJ1-1; D unresolved. This CDR3 is 13 amino acids long. With 4 bases removed from V and 1 base from J, the gap between germline ends came to 8 bases. In germline, CDR1 is SGHRS, CDR2 YFSETQ. The CDR3 is CASSLETNTEAFF. As DNA, the CDR3 is TGCGCCAGCAGCCTCGAGACGAACACTGAAGCTTTCTTT.

The genes are TRBV6-1 and TRBJ2-2; possibly TRBD1 or TRBD2 for D (6 bases each). CDR3 size: 16 residues. The germline V gene encodes CDR1 MNHNS and CDR2 SASEGT. The ends were cut back, 2 bases at V and 1 base at J, with 11 bases in the middle. The CDR3 loop is CASSERGGGNTGELFF. The CDR3, as DNA: TGTGCCAGCAGTGAAAGAGGGGGAGGGAACACCGGGGAGCTGTTTTTT.

The J gene is TRBJ2-7, the V gene TRBV2; tentatively, D is TRBD1 (6 bases). The germline V and J ends were trimmed by 6 bases and 9 bases, with 18 bases remaining between them. CDR1 and CDR2 (germline): SNHLY, FYNNEI. The CDR3 loop spans 13 amino acids. The CDR3 bases are TGTGCCAGCAGGGATGGGACATTCTCGGGGCAGTACTTC. Residues: CASRDGTFSGQYF.

This clone is categorized as medium-sized. The gene calls are TRBV3-1 (or the pseudogene TRBV3-2) and TRBJ1-6, with D uncertain. Germline CDR1 and CDR2: LGHDT and YNNKEL (reference sequence). V gave up 3 bases and J gave up 5 bases, with 2 bases separating them. The CDR3 has 12 residues. For the CDR3, the DNA is TGTGCCAGCAGCCAGGATAATTCACCCCTCCACTTT. Amino acids: CASSQDNSPLHF.

CDR3 in DNA: TGCGCCAGCAGCTTGGAGACAGGGGGGAGGGACGAGCAGTACTTC. Residues: CASSLETGGRDEQYF. The genes are TRBV5-1 and TRBJ2-7; 9 bases are shared with TRBD1. This CDR3 contains 15 residues. J was trimmed by 5 bases and V by 0 bases; bases with no gene match: 6. Germline V gene lookup returns CDR1 SGHRS and CDR2 YFSETQ.

The rearrangement uses TRBV10-3 and TRBJ1-1; tentatively, D is TRBD1 (5 bases). CDR3 length equals 11 residues. Germline CDR1 ENHRY, CDR2 SYGVKD. Trimming left V 10 bases short and J 7 bases short, with 13 bases between. In nucleotides, the CDR3 is TGTGCCACCGCAGGGTGGGGTGAAGCTTTCTTT. Its protein is CATAGWGEAFF.